This T cell receptor (beta chain) was captured by sequencing in a study of technical replicates of blood from a few donors. Clones were read by immunoSEQ multiplex PCR, and TCRdb kept only the in-frame ones, dropping some. There are roughly 97,000 clones in the sample; 96% occur only once, and under 0.45% lies in the top ten. A few counts support this clone. Germline and junction disagree at one end, which may indicate a read error. The receptor was derived from a human donor in good health. The sequenced sample was T cells isolated from PBMCs.

This CDR3 reads CASRFDQGRRDNQPQHF. CDR3 DNA sequence: TGTGCTAGCAGATTTGACCAGGGGAGAAGGGACAATCAGCCCCAGCATTTT. The chain has TRBV7-7 and TRBJ1-5, with D possibly matching TRBD1 (6 bases). Germline V gene data show CDR1 as SSHAT and CDR2 as FNYEAQ (reference sequence). CDR3 length equals 17 residues. The entire variable domain, with the rest obtained from reference TRBV7-7 and TRBJ1-5, is as follows: GAGVSQSPRYKVTKRGQDVTLRCDPISSHATLYWYQQALGQGPEFLTYFNYEAQPDKSGLPSDRFSAERPEGSISTLTIQRTEQRDSAMYRCASRFDQGRRDNQPQHFGDGTRLSIL.